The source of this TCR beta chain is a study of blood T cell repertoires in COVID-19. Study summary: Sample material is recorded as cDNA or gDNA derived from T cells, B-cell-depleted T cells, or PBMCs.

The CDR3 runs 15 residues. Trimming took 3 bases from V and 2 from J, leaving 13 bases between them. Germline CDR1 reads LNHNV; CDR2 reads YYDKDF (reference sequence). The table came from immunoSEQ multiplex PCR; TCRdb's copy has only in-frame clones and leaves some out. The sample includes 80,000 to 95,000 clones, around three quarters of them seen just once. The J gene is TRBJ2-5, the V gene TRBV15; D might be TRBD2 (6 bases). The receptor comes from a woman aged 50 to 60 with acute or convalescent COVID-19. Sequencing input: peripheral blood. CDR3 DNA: TGTGCCACCAGCAGTAATCGGGGGACGCAAGAGACCCAGTACTTC. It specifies CATSSNRGTQETQYF.